The T cell receptor (beta chain) under discussion was sequenced for a study of T cell clonotyping in hematopoietic cell transplantation. Trimming cost V 2 bases and J 5 bases, with 12 bases left between them. Germline loops: CDR1 SEHNR, CDR2 FQNEAQ (reference sequence). The length of the CDR3 is 14 residues. TCRdb's table, derived via immunoSEQ multiplex PCR, lists solely in-frame clones and lacks some. The table has more than 7,000 clones, roughly 85% seen once. This clonotype was obtained from a female patient aged 30 to 45 who had an allogeneic stem cell transplant, so the T cells may come from the graft donor. Some clones in this sample may be carry-over from other donors' samples. The J gene is TRBJ2-5, the V gene TRBV7-9; weak D call: TRBD2 (5 bases). The material was PBMCs, obtained 180 days after allogeneic stem cell transplant. In DNA form, the CDR3 reads TGTGCCAGCAGCTTATTCGGGGTTACGGAGACCCAGTACTTC. It translates to CASSLFGVTETQYF.